In its sample, the clone carrying this T cell receptor (beta chain) was seen once. Data came from immunoSEQ multiplex PCR; TCRdb stores just in-frame clones and leaves some out. The data contain hundreds of thousands of clones, 85% to 95% of them seen just once; the ten biggest clones take up approximately 2%. There are 17 residues in the CDR3. V lost 0 bases, J lost 5 bases, and 13 bases stayed unmatched. Germline CDR1 and CDR2: SGHRS and YFSETQ. This entry belongs to a study of blood T cell repertoires in COVID-19. About the study: Sample material is recorded as cDNA or gDNA derived from T cells, B-cell-depleted T cells, or PBMCs.

V gene TRBV5-1 combines with J gene TRBJ2-5; 7 bases are a match to TRBD2. Sequenced: PBMCs or T cells enriched from blood (not recorded which). This TCR was recovered from a woman aged 18-29 years who had recovered from COVID-19. This CDR3 reads CASSLGLRELVWETQYF. As DNA, the CDR3 is TGCGCCAGCAGCTTGGGTTTGCGGGAGTTGGTCTGGGAGACCCAGTACTTC.